Listed below are T cell receptor beta chains from one sample, sequenced in a study of cytomegalovirus exposure and HLA in healthy donors. Generated by immunoSEQ multiplex PCR, the TCRdb table keeps only in-frame clones and is missing some. The profile shows 120,000 or so clones, over 70% of them singletons. The specimen was PBMCs. Every receptor here comes from a woman younger than 35 in good health and CMV-seronegative. The CDR3 runs from the conserved cysteine through the conserved F or W. The D gene is left open where the match is weak. A row's size may be missing; if present it is once, few, many or a size class.

D gene: NA
J gene: TRBJ1-2
clone size: NA
V gene: TRBV5-6
CDR3 protein: CASSPTDRPTFYGYTF
CDR3 DNA: TGTGCCAGCAGCCCGACGGACAGACCTACCTTCTATGGCTACACCTTC

D gene: NA
J gene: TRBJ2-7
clone size: NA
V gene: TRBV11-2
CDR3 protein: CASSPPSGLYEQYF
CDR3 DNA: TGTGCCAGCAGCCCCCCCAGCGGACTCTACGAGCAGTACTTC

D gene: TRBD2
J gene: TRBJ2-1
clone size: NA
V gene: TRBV6-5
CDR3 protein: CASSSLAGGHNEQFF
CDR3 DNA: TGTGCCAGCAGTTCCCTAGCGGGAGGCCACAATGAGCAGTTCTTC

D gene: TRBD2
J gene: TRBJ2-1
clone size: once
V gene: TRBV7-3
CDR3 protein: CASTLVAGGINEQFF
CDR3 DNA: TGTGCCAGCACCCTCGTGGCGGGGGGGATAAATGAGCAGTTCTTC

D gene: TRBD1
J gene: TRBJ2-3
clone size: NA
V gene: TRBV6-1
CDR3 protein: CASSVQGTPDTQYF
CDR3 DNA: TGTGCCAGCAGTGTACAGGGGACCCCAGATACGCAGTATTTT

D gene: NA
J gene: TRBJ2-1
clone size: few
V gene: TRBV29-1
CDR3 protein: CSVKAEGWARLNEQFF
CDR3 DNA: TGCAGCGTCAAGGCGGAGGGGTGGGCCAGGCTGAATGAGCAGTTCTTC

D gene: NA
J gene: TRBJ2-5
clone size: NA
V gene: TRBV5-1
CDR3 protein: CASSLGAGIAQETQYF
CDR3 DNA: TGCGCCAGCAGCTTGGGGGCAGGGATCGCCCAAGAGACCCAGTACTTC

D gene: TRBD2
J gene: TRBJ2-2
clone size: NA
V gene: TRBV27
CDR3 protein: CASSSRGTSRTWYGELFF
CDR3 DNA: TGTGCCAGCAGTTCTAGGGGGACTAGTCGGACTTGGTACGGGGAGCTGTTTTTT

D gene: TRBD2
J gene: TRBJ2-1
clone size: NA
V gene: TRBV27
CDR3 protein: CASSGTNSYNEQFF
CDR3 DNA: TGTGCCAGCAGTGGGACTAACTCCTACAATGAGCAGTTCTTC

D gene: NA
J gene: TRBJ1-2
clone size: few
V gene: TRBV7-2
CDR3 protein: CASSPDSNYGYTF
CDR3 DNA: TGTGCCAGCAGCCCGGACAGTAACTATGGCTACACCTTC

D gene: NA
J gene: TRBJ1-2
clone size: NA
V gene: TRBV5-5
CDR3 protein: CASSLPVGEDYGYTF
CDR3 DNA: TGTGCCAGCAGCTTACCGGTCGGGGAAGACTATGGCTACACCTTC

D gene: TRBD1
J gene: TRBJ1-6
clone size: once
V gene: TRBV7-2
CDR3 protein: CASSHVVGQVNSPLHF
CDR3 DNA: TGTGCCAGCAGCCACGTCGTAGGACAGGTGAATTCACCCCTCCACTTT

D gene: TRBD1
J gene: TRBJ2-1
clone size: NA
V gene: TRBV12-5
CDR3 protein: CASGLSYSTGNYNEQFF
CDR3 DNA: TGTGCTAGTGGTTTGTCATACTCGACAGGGAACTACAATGAGCAGTTCTTC

D gene: NA
J gene: TRBJ1-1
clone size: NA
V gene: TRBV10-2
CDR3 protein: CASRDSLANTEAFF
CDR3 DNA: TGCGCCAGCAGGGACAGTCTAGCGAACACTGAAGCTTTCTTT

D gene: TRBD1
J gene: TRBJ2-7
clone size: NA
V gene: TRBV6-5
CDR3 protein: CASSPPGQGAHEQYF
CDR3 DNA: TGTGCCAGCAGTCCTCCGGGACAGGGGGCCCACGAGCAGTACTTC

D gene: NA
J gene: TRBJ2-1
clone size: NA
V gene: TRBV27
CDR3 protein: CASSLTGSSYNEQFF
CDR3 DNA: TGTGCCAGCAGCCTAACAGGGAGCTCCTACAATGAGCAGTTCTTC

D gene: TRBD2
J gene: TRBJ2-3
clone size: few
V gene: TRBV7-2
CDR3 protein: CASSLGLASDTQYF
CDR3 DNA: TGTGCCAGCAGCCTTGGACTAGCATCAGATACGCAGTATTTT

D gene: TRBD2
J gene: TRBJ2-3
clone size: NA
V gene: TRBV10-3
CDR3 protein: CAISVAGTADTQYF
CDR3 DNA: TGTGCCATCAGTGTAGCGGGGACCGCAGATACGCAGTATTTT

D gene: NA
J gene: TRBJ1-6
clone size: NA
V gene: TRBV6-1
CDR3 protein: CASSEVWLRASNSPLHF
CDR3 DNA: TGTGCCAGCAGTGAAGTTTGGCTCAGGGCCTCCAATTCACCCCTCCACTTT

D gene: TRBD2
J gene: TRBJ2-4
clone size: NA
V gene: TRBV4-3
CDR3 protein: CASSQDRLAGSITAKNIQYF
CDR3 DNA: TGCGCCAGCAGCCAAGACCGACTAGCGGGGAGCATAACAGCCAAAAACATTCAGTACTTC

D gene: TRBD1
J gene: TRBJ2-4
clone size: few
V gene: TRBV7-9
CDR3 protein: CASSQTGVKNIQYF
CDR3 DNA: TGTGCCAGCAGCCAGACAGGGGTCAAAAACATTCAGTACTTC

D gene: NA
J gene: TRBJ2-1
clone size: NA
V gene: TRBV2
CDR3 protein: CASSEEAGSYNEQFF
CDR3 DNA: TGTGCCAGCAGTGAGGAAGCGGGCTCCTACAATGAGCAGTTCTTC

D gene: TRBD2
J gene: TRBJ2-1
clone size: once
V gene: TRBV6-1
CDR3 protein: CASRRSSGNEQFF
CDR3 DNA: TGTGCCAGCAGGCGATCTAGCGGCAATGAGCAGTTCTTC

D gene: TRBD1
J gene: TRBJ1-2
clone size: NA
V gene: TRBV18
CDR3 protein: CASSSGDREYGYTF
CDR3 DNA: TGTGCCAGCTCATCAGGGGACAGGGAGTATGGCTACACCTTC

D gene: NA
J gene: TRBJ1-1
clone size: NA
V gene: TRBV27
CDR3 protein: CASSFFGGLTEAFF
CDR3 DNA: TGTGCCAGCAGTTTTTTTGGGGGCCTGACTGAAGCTTTCTTT

D gene: NA
J gene: TRBJ1-1
clone size: NA
V gene: TRBV11-2
CDR3 protein: CASSLHGLDTEAFF
CDR3 DNA: TGTGCCAGCAGCTTACACGGTCTGGACACTGAAGCTTTCTTT

D gene: TRBD2
J gene: TRBJ2-3
clone size: few
V gene: TRBV27
CDR3 protein: CASSLLAGDGVDTQYF
CDR3 DNA: TGTGCCAGCAGTTTACTCGCGGGGGACGGGGTAGATACGCAGTATTTT

D gene: NA
J gene: TRBJ2-5
clone size: NA
V gene: TRBV5-1
CDR3 protein: CASSLGRGNLRQETQYF
CDR3 DNA: TGCGCCAGCAGCTTGGGTCGAGGCAACCTTCGCCAAGAGACCCAGTACTTC

D gene: TRBD2
J gene: TRBJ2-3
clone size: NA
V gene: TRBV5-6
CDR3 protein: CASSPLDGGGSDTQYF
CDR3 DNA: TGTGCCAGCAGCCCCCTCGACGGGGGGGGGTCAGATACGCAGTATTTT

D gene: NA
J gene: TRBJ1-4
clone size: NA
V gene: TRBV11-2
CDR3 protein: CASSLYTDATNEKLFF
CDR3 DNA: TGTGCCAGCAGTTTATACACAGATGCAACTAATGAAAAACTGTTTTTT

D gene: NA
J gene: TRBJ1-4
clone size: NA
V gene: TRBV4-1
CDR3 protein: CASSQAIRVEKLFF
CDR3 DNA: TGCGCCAGCAGCCAAGCGATTCGGGTTGAAAAACTGTTTTTT

D gene: NA
J gene: TRBJ1-2
clone size: few
V gene: TRBV5-4
CDR3 protein: CASSPDNNYGYTF
CDR3 DNA: TGTGCCAGCAGCCCAGACAACAACTATGGCTACACCTTC

D gene: NA
J gene: TRBJ1-2
clone size: NA
V gene: TRBV2
CDR3 protein: CASSVYRVDYGYTF
CDR3 DNA: TGTGCCAGCAGCGTTTACAGGGTGGACTATGGCTACACCTTC

D gene: NA
J gene: TRBJ1-2
clone size: NA
V gene: TRBV6-6
CDR3 protein: CASLERGRDGYTF
CDR3 DNA: TGTGCCAGTCTCGAAAGGGGTCGCGACGGCTACACCTTC

D gene: TRBD1
J gene: TRBJ2-7
clone size: NA
V gene: TRBV6-5
CDR3 protein: CASRMGTGGPYEQYF
CDR3 DNA: TGTGCCAGCAGGATGGGGACAGGGGGCCCCTACGAGCAGTACTTC

D gene: TRBD1
J gene: TRBJ1-4
clone size: NA
V gene: TRBV7-8
CDR3 protein: CASRNDRGIEKLFF
CDR3 DNA: TGTGCCAGCAGGAACGACAGGGGGATCGAAAAACTGTTTTTT

D gene: TRBD2
J gene: TRBJ2-5
clone size: NA
V gene: TRBV7-8
CDR3 protein: CASSFASGRAEQYF
CDR3 DNA: TGTGCCAGCAGCTTTGCTAGCGGGAGAGCTGAGCAGTACTTC

D gene: NA
J gene: TRBJ1-1
clone size: NA
V gene: TRBV6-5
CDR3 protein: CASSYPPGRGSGEAFF
CDR3 DNA: TGTGCCAGCAGTTACCCCCCAGGGCGCGGAAGTGGTGAAGCTTTCTTT

D gene: NA
J gene: TRBJ1-1
clone size: NA
V gene: TRBV5-1
CDR3 protein: CASSPPQMNTEAFF
CDR3 DNA: TGCGCCAGCAGCCCCCCCCAAATGAACACTGAAGCTTTCTTT

D gene: TRBD1
J gene: TRBJ1-4
clone size: NA
V gene: TRBV7-9
CDR3 protein: CASSLATGRNEKLFF
CDR3 DNA: TGTGCCAGCAGCTTAGCGACAGGGCGGAATGAAAAACTGTTTTTT

D gene: NA
J gene: TRBJ2-7
clone size: NA
V gene: TRBV9
CDR3 protein: CASSARTDPYEQYF
CDR3 DNA: TGTGCCAGCAGCGCCCGGACAGATCCCTACGAGCAGTACTTC

D gene: NA
J gene: TRBJ1-5
clone size: NA
V gene: TRBV7-9
CDR3 protein: CASSWGGSNQPQHF
CDR3 DNA: TGTGCCAGCAGCTGGGGAGGGAGCAATCAGCCCCAGCATTTT

D gene: TRBD1
J gene: TRBJ1-1
clone size: NA
V gene: TRBV4-3
CDR3 protein: CASSQAHTDRNTEAFF
CDR3 DNA: TGCGCCAGCAGCCAAGCACATACGGACAGGAATACTGAAGCTTTCTTT

D gene: NA
J gene: TRBJ2-7
clone size: NA
V gene: TRBV19
CDR3 protein: CASRATPGTREQYF
CDR3 DNA: TGTGCCAGTAGGGCCACTCCCGGGACACGGGAGCAGTACTTC

D gene: NA
J gene: TRBJ1-2
clone size: NA
V gene: TRBV7-2
CDR3 protein: CASSLTTQGGDYDYTF
CDR3 DNA: TGTGCCAGCAGCTTAACAACCCAGGGAGGGGACTATGACTACACCTTC

D gene: TRBD1
J gene: TRBJ1-2
clone size: NA
V gene: TRBV6-4
CDR3 protein: CASSDPTGIHYGYTF
CDR3 DNA: TGTGCCAGCAGTGACCCGACAGGGATTCACTATGGCTACACCTTC

D gene: NA
J gene: TRBJ2-5
clone size: few
V gene: TRBV29-1
CDR3 protein: CSGGEVGETQYF
CDR3 DNA: TGCAGCGGGGGGGAGGTTGGGGAGACCCAGTACTTC

D gene: TRBD2
J gene: TRBJ2-7
clone size: NA
V gene: TRBV27
CDR3 protein: CASSLAGSSSYEQYF
CDR3 DNA: TGTGCCAGCAGCTTAGCGGGAAGTAGCTCCTACGAGCAGTACTTC

D gene: TRBD2
J gene: TRBJ2-1
clone size: NA
V gene: TRBV10-3
CDR3 protein: CAISEGLAGNNEQFF
CDR3 DNA: TGTGCCATCAGTGAGGGACTAGCAGGCAACAATGAGCAGTTCTTC

D gene: NA
J gene: TRBJ1-4
clone size: NA
V gene: TRBV6-1
CDR3 protein: CASLETGYNEKLFF
CDR3 DNA: TGTGCCAGCCTGGAGACAGGCTATAATGAAAAACTGTTTTTT

D gene: NA
J gene: TRBJ2-7
clone size: NA
V gene: TRBV19
CDR3 protein: CASSSREGPYEQYF
CDR3 DNA: TGTGCCAGTAGTAGCCGGGAAGGACCCTACGAGCAGTACTTC

D gene: TRBD1
J gene: TRBJ1-1
clone size: NA
V gene: TRBV5-1
CDR3 protein: CASSSRGPPTEAFF
CDR3 DNA: TGCGCCAGCAGCTCCAGGGGGCCGCCAACTGAAGCTTTCTTT

D gene: NA
J gene: TRBJ1-4
clone size: NA
V gene: TRBV5-1
CDR3 protein: CASSLALATNEKLFF
CDR3 DNA: TGCGCCAGCAGCCTAGCTCTGGCAACTAATGAAAAACTGTTTTTT

D gene: NA
J gene: TRBJ1-5
clone size: NA
V gene: TRBV19
CDR3 protein: CASSIGRGWNQPQHF
CDR3 DNA: TGTGCCAGTAGTATAGGCAGGGGATGGAATCAGCCCCAGCATTTT

D gene: TRBD1
J gene: TRBJ2-1
clone size: NA
V gene: TRBV5-1
CDR3 protein: CASSTWTGIRDNEQFF
CDR3 DNA: TGCGCCAGCAGCACCTGGACAGGGATTAGGGACAATGAGCAGTTCTTC